This T cell receptor beta chain was identified during a study of blood T cell repertoires in COVID-19. As for the study in general: Acute and convalescent COVID-19 samples came from the United States, Italy and Spain. The cDNA or gDNA used as material had been derived from T cells, B-cell-depleted T cells, or PBMCs.

The germline CDR1 and CDR2 sequences are SQVTM and ANQGSEA. The CDR3 runs to 14 residues. V shed 0 bases, J shed 5 bases, and the junction held 5 bases outside the gene matches. As originally analysed: It was from reference gene primer amplification that nucleated cell counts were estimated. Using immunoSEQ multiplex PCR, the repertoire was profiled, and TCRdb retains in-frame clones only, with some absent. Clone size and V and J calls were adopted from that table, with D and trimming inferred from the DNA. This table holds roughly 230,000 clones, approximately 86% found once. This receptor was taken from a human donor in a cohort sampled during active COVID-19. J is TRBJ1-2 and V is TRBV29-1, with TRBD1 matching 8 bases. The source material was peripheral blood. The CDR3 protein is CSVEERTGRYGYTF. CDR3 nucleotides: TGCAGCGTTGAAGAACGGACAGGGAGGTATGGCTACACCTTC.